Listed here are 9 T cell receptor beta chains from one sample, sequenced in a study of OX40 agonist ivuxolimab in advanced cancers. The protocol used for the library was the immunoSEQ multiplex PCR assay. TCRdb took over this immuneACCESS table, retaining in-frame rearrangements with V and J assigned. Such tables are incomplete; in checked studies, under half of the missing clones stem from an unresolved V gene, and the remainder is unexplained. Across this sample there are under 85,000 clones, with over 75% seen only once. The ten largest clones capture roughly 4.3% of the sample. The starting material was CD4+ or CD8+ T cells sorted from blood, obtained in a trial of the OX40 agonist ivuxolimab. The receptors shown here come from an adult with an advanced solid tumor such as melanoma, head and neck, liver or kidney cancer.

This CDR3 reads CASSADRYSYEQYF. The CDR3 DNA reads as TGTGCCAGCAGTGCGGACAGGTACTCCTACGAGCAGTACTTC. This sequence joins TRBV2 and TRBJ2-7; 7 nucleotides align to TRBD1. The CDR3 totals 14 residues. The V gene's germline CDR1 is SNHLY and CDR2 FYNNEI. The V gene end was trimmed by 4 bases and the J gene end by 0 bases; junction bases not matched to a gene: 3.

In DNA, the CDR3 is TGTGCCAGCACCCCTAGCGGGAGGGAGACCCAGTACTTC. It codes for CASTPSGRETQYF. This chain joins TRBV6-5 and TRBJ2-5; TRBD2 aligns across 11 bases. CDR1 and CDR2 from the germline V gene are MNHEY and SVGAGI. The CDR3 extends over 13 amino acids. The V and J ends lost 7 bases and 5 bases, in that order; junction bases with no gene match: 3.

V gene TRBV5-1 combines with J gene TRBJ2-5; D is possibly TRBD1 or TRBD2 (5 bases each). The CDR3 contains 17 residues. Germline V gene sequence: CDR1 SGHRS, CDR2 YFSETQ. The V gene lost 4 bases and the J gene lost 6 bases, with 25 bases spanning the gap. This CDR3 reads CASSEWRPDTPGKTQYF. The CDR3 coding sequence is TGCGCCAGCAGCGAATGGCGGCCGGACACCCCGGGGAAGACCCAGTACTTC.

J is TRBJ1-3 and V is TRBV5-1, with TRBD1 as a possible D gene (5 bases). V was shortened by 8 bases and J by 0 bases, with 12 bases between the two germline ends. The germline V gene has CDR1 SGHRS and CDR2 YFSETQ. This CDR3 comprises 14 residues. In nucleotides, the CDR3 is TGCGCCAGTTCGGACGGGGGCTCTGGAAACACCATATATTTT. This sequence encodes CASSDGGSGNTIYF. The full variable domain, its missing parts supplied by reference TRBV5-1 and TRBJ1-3, is KAGVTQTPRYLIKTRGQQVTLSCSPISGHRSVSWYQQTPGQGLQFLFEYFSETQRNKGNFPGRFSGRQFSNSRSEMNVSTLELGDSALYLCASSDGGSGNTIYFGEGSWLTVV.

This clone was recorded a few times. The chain combines TRBV6-1 with TRBJ1-5, with a tentative D call TRBD1 (5 bases). Germline CDR1 and CDR2: MNHNS and SASEGT. Trimming took 7 bases from V and 5 from J, leaving 15 bases between them. CDR3 length: 14 residues. As DNA, the CDR3 is TGTGCCAGCACAGGCAGGGCCAATGATCAGCCCCAGCATTTT. It yields the protein CASTGRANDQPQHF.

The chain links TRBV10-3 to TRBJ2-1; tentatively, D is TRBD2 (6 bases). V gave up 7 bases and J gave up 4 bases, with 17 bases separating them. This CDR3 is 15 amino acids long. Germline V gene lookup returns CDR1 ENHRY and CDR2 SYGVKD. The CDR3 sequence: CAINGGGEHYNEQFF. CDR3 DNA sequence: TGTGCCATCAACGGGGGAGGCGAGCATTACAATGAGCAGTTCTTC.

The rearrangement links TRBV5-1 to TRBJ1-1; 8 positions match TRBD1. This CDR3 region has 18 residues. After removal of 0 bases from V and 0 bases from J, the junction contained 10 bases not matched to a gene. CDR1 and CDR2 from the germline V gene are SGHRS and YFSETQ. The CDR3 region has the DNA TGCGCCAGCAGCTTGGCCCCTCGGACAGGGCCCATGAACACTGAAGCTTTCTTT. It specifies CASSLAPRTGPMNTEAFF.

The rearrangement links TRBV7-9 to TRBJ2-7, with 10 bases lining up with TRBD1. CDR3 length: 14 residues. CDR1 and CDR2 (germline): SEHNR, FQNEAQ (reference sequence). Trimming removed 4 bases from V and 1 base from J; junction bases left unmatched: 1. The CDR3, as DNA: TGTGCCAGCAGCTCGGACAGGGGGTCCTACGAGCAGTACTTC. Encoded protein: CASSSDRGSYEQYF.

This chain joins TRBV6-1 and TRBJ1-2; 11 nucleotides agree with TRBD1. Germline lookup yields CDR1 MNHNS and CDR2 SASEGT. The V gene end was trimmed by 6 bases and the J gene end by 7 bases; junction bases not matched to a gene: 7. This CDR3 has 14 residues. The CDR3 DNA reads TGTGCCAGCAGGCGGACAGGGGGCGCCGGTGGCTACACCTTC. Amino acid sequence: CASRRTGGAGGYTF.